This entry lists 17 T cell receptor beta chains sequenced from one sample in a study of identical twins. MiXCR, applied by TCRdb to the 5' RACE reads, yields one record per CDR3 protein. The profile covers 1.5 million to 2 million distinct CDR3 sequences, with about 30% appearing a single time and around 0.3% taken by the ten largest. The sample taken for sequencing was cord blood. The source of these receptors is a newborn girl in good health.

This clonotype was recorded a few times. The genes are TRBV5-1 and TRBJ2-3; TRBD1 or TRBD2 may be the D gene (5 bases each). This CDR3 comprises 14 residues. V shed 6 bases and J shed 3 bases, with 14 bases lying between them. From germline, CDR1 is SGHRS and CDR2 YFSETQ. This chain's CDR3 is CASTSGTTTDTQYF. Here the CDR3 DNA reads TGCGCCAGCACCTCCGGGACGACAACAGATACGCAGTATTTT.

This chain joins TRBV2 and TRBJ2-7, with TRBD2 matching over 14 bases. The ends lost 3 bases at V and 2 bases at J; junction bases unmatched: 6. Germline CDR1 SNHLY, CDR2 FYNNEI. CDR3 size: 17 residues. For the CDR3, the DNA is TGTGCCAGCAGTGACGGACTAGCGGGGGGAATTACCTACGAGCAGTACTTC. Its translation: CASSDGLAGGITYEQYF.

The chain employs TRBV25-1 and TRBJ2-2, with D perhaps matching TRBD1 (6 bases). V shed 4 bases and J shed 4 bases, with 13 bases lying between them. The CDR3 totals 15 residues. The germline gives CDR1 MGHDK, CDR2 SYGVNS. The CDR3 region has the DNA TGTGCCAGCAGTGTTCGGACAGTAAGCACCGGGGAGCTGTTTTTT. It encodes CASSVRTVSTGELFF.

This clonotype was picked up one time. This sequence joins TRBV5-1 and TRBJ2-5; D remains ambiguous. Trimming pared 4 bases from V and 11 bases from J, leaving 21 bases between. The CDR3 sequence is 14 residues long. Germline lookup yields CDR1 SGHRS and CDR2 YFSETQ. This chain's CDR3 is CASSAIIRNNEQYF. The CDR3 nucleotides are TGCGCCAGCAGCGCCATAATTAGGAACAATGAGCAGTACTTC. The complete variable domain, with remaining parts taken from reference TRBV5-1 and TRBJ2-5, reads KAGVTQTPRYLIKTRGQQVTLSCSPISGHRSVSWYQQTPGQGLQFLFEYFSETQRNKGNFPGRFSGRQFSNSRSEMNVSTLELGDSALYLCASSAIIRNNEQYFGPGTRLLVL.

The chain combines TRBV9 with TRBJ1-1, with 7 positions matching TRBD1. J was trimmed by 0 bases and V by 3 bases; bases with no gene match: 5. CDR3 length equals 15 residues. Germline V gene data show CDR1 as SGDLS and CDR2 as YYNGEE. Written as DNA, the CDR3 is TGTGCCAGCAGCGGAGGGGGCTTTTTGAACACTGAAGCTTTCTTT. This codes for CASSGGGFLNTEAFF.

This clonotype was detected a few times. The V gene is TRBV29-1, the J gene TRBJ2-3; D possibly corresponds to TRBD1 (6 bases). The CDR3 is made up of 13 amino acids. Germline CDR1 and CDR2: SQVTM and ANQGSEA. V was clipped by 4 bases and J by 1 base, with 9 bases between them. Here the CDR3 DNA reads TGCAGCGTTGTGGGGGCAGGCACAGATACGCAGTATTTT. Translation: CSVVGAGTDTQYF.

Details on this clonotype: Possible read error: a much larger clone is one base away. The rearrangement links TRBV29-1 to TRBJ2-5, with 7 bases lining up with TRBD1. V gave up 6 bases and J gave up 11 bases; unmatched junction bases: 15. Per germline, CDR1 SQVTM and CDR2 ANQGSEA. There are 13 residues in the CDR3. The CDR3 is CSVCRTGRDEQYF. The CDR3 bases are TGCAGCGTCTGCCGGACAGGTCGGGATGAGCAGTACTTC.

The CDR3, as DNA: TGTGCCAGCAGTTACTCGAGGACAGGGGGCACTCAAAACATTCAGTACTTC. This encodes CASSYSRTGGTQNIQYF. The genes are TRBV6-5 and TRBJ2-4, with 11 bases fitting TRBD1. The CDR3 sequence is 17 residues long. With V trimmed by 0 bases and J by 5 bases, 6 bases remained unmatched. CDR1 is MNHEY and CDR2 is SVGAGI in the germline V gene.

The rearrangement uses TRBV20-1 and TRBJ2-1; 9 bases map to TRBD2. The last part of the DNA fits TRBJ2-7 better; the J call may be wrong. CDR3 length: 14 residues. The germline CDR1 and CDR2 sequences are DFQATT and SNEGSKA (reference sequence). The CDR3 sequence: CSTTREGPYNEQYF. The CDR3 DNA reads TGCAGTACTACGCGGGAGGGCCCCTACAATGAGCAGTACTTC.

This clonotype was counted only a few times. The V call is TRBV2, the J call TRBJ1-4; D is unclear. The CDR3 runs to 12 residues. Germline values: CDR1 SNHLY, CDR2 FYNNEI. Deletions cut 7 bases from V and 6 bases from J, with 9 bases between. CDR3 sequence (DNA): TGTGCCAGCATTTCTGACTATGAAAAACTGTTTTTT. The encoded protein is CASISDYEKLFF.

The chain joins TRBV6-6 to TRBJ1-2; 7 nucleotides line up with TRBD1. The CDR3 is 14 residues long. Trimming at V came to 2 bases and at J to 4 bases, leaving 4 bases not matched to a gene. Germline V CDR1 and CDR2: MNHNY, SVGAGI (reference sequence). The CDR3 DNA is TGTGCCAGCAGTTACCTAGGGGGCGGCTATGGCTACACCTTC. Translation gives CASSYLGGGYGYTF.

This clonotype was detected a few times. This chain joins TRBV3-1 and TRBJ2-7; D is possibly TRBD1 or TRBD2 (5 bases each). The CDR3 covers 14 residues. The germline V and J ends were trimmed by 3 bases and 2 bases, with 11 bases remaining between them. Germline CDR1 reads LGHDT; CDR2 reads YNNKEL (reference sequence). The CDR3 nucleotides read TGTGCCAGCAGCCACGTCCGGGGCCCCTACGAGCAGTACTTC. Its translation: CASSHVRGPYEQYF.

The chain combines TRBV29-1 with TRBJ1-2; a weak D match, TRBD1 (6 bases). The CDR3 is 12 residues long. V shed 5 bases and J shed 5 bases, with 12 bases lying between them. Germline CDR1 SQVTM, CDR2 ANQGSEA. In DNA, the CDR3 is TGCAGCGTTACCGGCACAGGGTATGGCTACACCTTC. This translates into CSVTGTGYGYTF.

CDR3 in amino acids: CSARPRTSGGIGNIQYF. The CDR3 nucleotides are TGCAGTGCTAGACCTAGGACTAGCGGGGGGATTGGAAACATTCAGTACTTC. V is TRBV20-1 and J is TRBJ2-4; the match to TRBD2 covers 14 bases. Germline-derived CDR1 and CDR2 are DFQATT and SNEGSKA (reference sequence). The trim removed 2 bases at V and 6 bases at J, leaving 9 bases unmatched. This CDR3 contains 17 residues.

The sample holds a few counts of this clonotype. This chain uses TRBV25-1 with TRBJ2-7; 10 nucleotides align to TRBD1. Germline lookup yields CDR1 MGHDK and CDR2 SYGVNS. V dropped 5 bases and J dropped 2; count of bases not matched to a gene: 6. The CDR3 runs 15 residues. Here the CDR3 DNA reads TGTGCCAGCAGTATCCCCGGGACAGGGGCCTACGAGCAGTACTTC. Translation: CASSIPGTGAYEQYF.

The rearrangement uses TRBV24-1 and TRBJ2-3; 15 positions match TRBD2. The CDR3 is made up of 19 amino acids. CDR1 KGHDR and CDR2 SFDVKD come from the germline V gene. V gave up 1 base and J gave up 2 bases; unmatched junction bases: 6. The DNA of the CDR3 is TGTGCCACCAGTGATTTAGGGACTAGCGGGGGGATGCACACAGATACGCAGTATTTT. Residues: CATSDLGTSGGMHTDTQYF.

This clonotype was seen a few times. The chain carries TRBV4-2 and TRBJ2-3; D perhaps matches TRBD2 (6 bases). The germline V and J ends were trimmed by 0 bases and 11 bases, with 18 bases remaining between them. This CDR3 is built from 15 residues. Germline CDR1 and CDR2: LGHNA and YNFKEQ. CDR3 residues: CASSQDHYLPGEQYF. CDR3 sequence (DNA): TGTGCCAGCAGCCAAGATCACTACCTCCCGGGGGAGCAGTATTTT.